A single TCR beta chain is shown here with its context. This specimen comes from a study of T cell responses to AZD1222 COVID-19 vaccine. TCRdb's table, derived via immunoSEQ multiplex PCR, lists solely in-frame clones and lacks some. This sample has approximately 140,000 clones; roughly 90% occur once, and the top ten carry 3.3%. The CDR3 has 16 residues. V was clipped by 4 bases and J by 0 bases, with 13 bases between them. Germline-derived CDR1 and CDR2 are MNHNS and SASEGT. The source was peripheral blood, collected 28 days after the second AZD1222 dose. V is TRBV6-1 and J is TRBJ1-3; the D gene is possibly TRBD1 (5 bases). This receptor was identified in an adult who received the AZD1222 COVID-19 vaccine. The CDR3 nucleotides are TGTGCCAGCAGTGCGGTCCAGGGCCGCTCTGGAAACACCATATATTTT. It encodes CASSAVQGRSGNTIYF.